This T cell receptor (beta chain) is from a study of OX40 agonist ivuxolimab in advanced cancers. Across the whole study: Prior therapy, whether anti-PD-1, anti-PD-L1 or anti-CTLA-4, was allowed, and approximately 40% had some. Three patients had partial responses: one hepatocellular carcinoma, two cutaneous melanoma. Whole-study results and caveats: The specificity for antigen of the expanded peripheral T cells was not determined.

Trimming took 1 base from V and 0 from J, leaving 10 bases between them. The germline gives CDR1 SEHNR, CDR2 FQNEAQ (reference sequence). CDR3 length equals 16 residues. A note on this clone: Its antigen is as yet unknown.

Clones were read by immunoSEQ multiplex PCR, and TCRdb kept only the in-frame ones, dropping some. The data hold about 36,000 clones, with 74% observed a single time. The gene calls are TRBV7-9 and TRBJ2-4, with D possibly being TRBD1 (6 bases). This receptor was identified in an adult with an advanced solid tumor such as melanoma, head and neck, liver or kidney cancer. This specimen was CD4+ or CD8+ T cells sorted from blood, taken in a trial of the OX40 agonist ivuxolimab. The CDR3 DNA sequence: TGTGCCAGCAGCTTAGAAGGGGGTTTAGCCAAAAACATTCAGTACTTC. As protein: CASSLEGGLAKNIQYF.